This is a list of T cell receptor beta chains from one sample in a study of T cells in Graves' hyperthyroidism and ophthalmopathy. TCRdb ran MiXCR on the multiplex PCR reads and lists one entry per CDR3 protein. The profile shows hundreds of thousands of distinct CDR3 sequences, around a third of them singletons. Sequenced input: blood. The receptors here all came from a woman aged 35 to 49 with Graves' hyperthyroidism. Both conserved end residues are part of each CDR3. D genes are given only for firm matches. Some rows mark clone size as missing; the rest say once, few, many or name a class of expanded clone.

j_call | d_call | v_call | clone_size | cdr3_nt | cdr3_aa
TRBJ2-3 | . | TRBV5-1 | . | TGCGCCAGCATGCCAGTCGGGGGAGATACGCAGTATTTT | CASMPVGGDTQYF
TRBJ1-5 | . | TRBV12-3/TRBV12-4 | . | TGTGCTAGTGGTTTTATCGGGGAGGGGATGGGCAATCAGCCCCAGCATTTT | CASGFIGEGMGNQPQHF
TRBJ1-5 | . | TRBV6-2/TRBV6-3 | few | TGTGCCAGCAGGCAGGGGTCGAGTCAGCCCCAGCATTTT | CASRQGSSQPQHF
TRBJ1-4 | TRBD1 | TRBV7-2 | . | TGTGCCAGCAGTCGGGACAGGGTTAGGGAAAAACTGTTTTTT | CASSRDRVREKLFF
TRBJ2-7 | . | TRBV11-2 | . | TGTGCCAGCAGCTTTGGCGGGGCTAAAGACGAGCAGTACTTC | CASSFGGAKDEQYF
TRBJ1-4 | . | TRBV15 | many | TGTGCCACCAGGGCTATGCGGAGTGCGGGTGAAAAACTGTTTTTT | CATRAMRSAGEKLFF
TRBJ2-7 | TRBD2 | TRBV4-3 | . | TGCGCCAGCGGCCAAGTTCCTAGCGGGGAGTACGAGCAGTACTTC | CASGQVPSGEYEQYF
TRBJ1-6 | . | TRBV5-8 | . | TGCGCCAGCAGCCAAGCCGGGAATAATTCACCCCTCCACTTT | CASSQAGNNSPLHF
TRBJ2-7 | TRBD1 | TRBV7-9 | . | TGTGCCAGCAGCCGTACTACAGGGGGCAATGAGCAGTACTTC | CASSRTTGGNEQYF
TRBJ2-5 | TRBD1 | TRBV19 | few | TGTGCCAGTAGTATAGGGGACAGAGCGATCCAAGAGACCCAGTACTTC | CASSIGDRAIQETQYF
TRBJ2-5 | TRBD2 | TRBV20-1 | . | TGCAGTGCTAGAGGACTAGCGGGTGTGGGAGAGACCCAGTACTTC | CSARGLAGVGETQYF
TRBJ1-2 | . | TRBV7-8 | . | TGTGCCAGCAGCTTAGTAGGCGGGGGGGCCAGGGATGGCTACACCTTC | CASSLVGGGARDGYTF
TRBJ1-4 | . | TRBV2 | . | TGTGCCAGAGAAGCAGGAGGGTGGGATGAAAAACTGTTTTTT | CAREAGGWDEKLFF
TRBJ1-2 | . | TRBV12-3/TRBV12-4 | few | TGTGCCAGCAGAAGCACTACAGGGAACTATGGCTACACCTTC | CASRSTTGNYGYTF
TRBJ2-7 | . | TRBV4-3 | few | TGCGCCAGCAGCCAAGATCCAGGGCGGATAAGGGATTCCTACGAGCAGTACTTC | CASSQDPGRIRDSYEQYF
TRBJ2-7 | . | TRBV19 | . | TGTGCCTGGAGCCACGGTGGAGACGGTGAGCAGTACTTC | CAWSHGGDGEQYF
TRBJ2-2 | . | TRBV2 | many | TGTGCCAGCATGTGGCGGGACGCGAACACCGGGGAGCTGTTTTTT | CASMWRDANTGELFF
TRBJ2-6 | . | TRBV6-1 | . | TGTGCCAGCAGCTCGGACACCTCTGGGGCCAACGCCCTGACTTTC | CASSSDTSGANALTF
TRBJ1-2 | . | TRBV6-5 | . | TGTGCCAGCAGTTACATTATAGGAGACCCCTATGGCTACACCTTC | CASSYIIGDPYGYTF
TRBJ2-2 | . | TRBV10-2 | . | TGCGCCAGCAGCGGTCCCCATGTGGACACCGGGGAGCTGTTTTTT | CASSGPHVDTGELFF
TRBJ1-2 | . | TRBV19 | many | TGTGCCAGTAGTGTAGACAGGCATGGCTACACCTTC | CASSVDRHGYTF
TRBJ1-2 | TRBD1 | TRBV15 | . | TGTGCCACCAGCCGGGGACAGGGGGCTGATGGCTACACCTTC | CATSRGQGADGYTF
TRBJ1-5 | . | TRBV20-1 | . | TGCAGTGCTAGTCGGTCGGCAGATCAGCCCCAGCATTTT | CSASRSADQPQHF
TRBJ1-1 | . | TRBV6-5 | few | TGTGCCAGCAGCAGGACAGCACCTAGTGAAGCTTTCTTT | CASSRTAPSEAFF
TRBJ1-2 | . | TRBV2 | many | TGTGCCAGCAGTGAAAACGAAGGGATTCGGAGCTACACCTTC | CASSENEGIRSYTF
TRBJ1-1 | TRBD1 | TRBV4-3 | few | TGCGCCAGCAGCCAACTGACAGGGGGAGGAACTGAAGCTTTCTTT | CASSQLTGGGTEAFF
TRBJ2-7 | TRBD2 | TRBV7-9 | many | TGTGCCAGCAGCTCCTTGTTACGGACTAGCGGGGGGATTGTCTTC | CASSSLLRTSGGIVF
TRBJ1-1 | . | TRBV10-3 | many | TGTGCCACCGGGGCGGGCGTCACTGAAGCTTTCTTT | CATGAGVTEAFF
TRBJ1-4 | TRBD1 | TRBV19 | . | TGTGCCAGTACCGGCGATACAGGGGTTAGCGAAAAACTGTTTTTT | CASTGDTGVSEKLFF
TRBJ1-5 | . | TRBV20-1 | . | TGCAGTGCTACACCACAGTCAAGACGGAGCAATCAGCCCCAGCATTTT | CSATPQSRRSNQPQHF
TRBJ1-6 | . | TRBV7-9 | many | TGTGCCAGCACCCCAGGGGAAGGCAGACTTAATTCACCCCTCCACTTT | CASTPGEGRLNSPLHF
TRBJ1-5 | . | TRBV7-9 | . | TGTGCCAGCAGCCGCCGACTGGATCAGCCCCAGCATTTT | CASSRRLDQPQHF
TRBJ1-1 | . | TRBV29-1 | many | TGCAGCGTTGAACGGGGTAGAAAGAACACTGAAGCTTTCTTT | CSVERGRKNTEAFF
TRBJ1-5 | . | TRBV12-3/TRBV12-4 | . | TGTGCCAGCACCCTAGGCAGCTTGAGGGGTCAGCCCCAGCATTTT | CASTLGSLRGQPQHF
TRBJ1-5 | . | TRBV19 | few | TGTGCCAGCGGTGAGACGGGGGGGATCAATCAGCCCCAGCATTTT | CASGETGGINQPQHF
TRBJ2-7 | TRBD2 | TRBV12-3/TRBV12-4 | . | TGTGCCAGCAGTCCGACTGCCGGGACTAACTACGAGCAGTACTTC | CASSPTAGTNYEQYF
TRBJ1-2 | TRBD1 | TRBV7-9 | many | TGTGCCAGCAGCTTAGCTGGGACAGAGTCTTACTATGGCTACACCTTC | CASSLAGTESYYGYTF
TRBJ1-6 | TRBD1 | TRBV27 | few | TGTGCCAGCAGTTTTCAGGGGGAGAGGAATTCACCCCTCCACTTT | CASSFQGERNSPLHF
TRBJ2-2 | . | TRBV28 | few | TGTGCCAGCCAACAGGGAAACACCGGGGAGCTGTTTTTT | CASQQGNTGELFF
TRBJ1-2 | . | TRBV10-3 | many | TGTGCCATCAGTGAGTTACACGAAGACTATGGCTACACCTTC | CAISELHEDYGYTF
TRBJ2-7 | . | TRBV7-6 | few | TGTGCCAGCAGCCAAGGAGGGAGGAACGAGCAGTACTTC | CASSQGGRNEQYF
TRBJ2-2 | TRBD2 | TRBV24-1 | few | TGTGCCACGGAACTAGCGGGAAACACCGGGGAGCTGTTTTTT | CATELAGNTGELFF
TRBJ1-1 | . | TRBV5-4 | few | TGTGCCAGCAGCTTGAATTGGGGGGACACTGAAGCTTTCTTT | CASSLNWGDTEAFF
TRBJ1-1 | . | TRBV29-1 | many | TGCAGCGGGATAGGACAGTCGAACACTGAAGCTTTCTTT | CSGIGQSNTEAFF
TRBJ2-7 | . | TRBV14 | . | TGTGCCAGCAGCCAAGATGCAGCCTACGAGCAGTACTTC | CASSQDAAYEQYF
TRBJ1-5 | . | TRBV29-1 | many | TGCAGCGTTCAGGACGGGCTGGGACAGCCCCAGCATTTT | CSVQDGLGQPQHF
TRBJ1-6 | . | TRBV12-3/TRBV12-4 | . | TGTGCCAGCAGTTTATGGGGCCCGGATTCACCCCTCCACTTT | CASSLWGPDSPLHF
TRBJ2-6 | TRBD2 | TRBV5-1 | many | TGCGCCAGCAGCTTGGAATACGGCGGGAGGGCTGGGGCCAACGTCCTGACTTTC | CASSLEYGGRAGANVLTF
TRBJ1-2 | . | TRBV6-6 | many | TGTGCCAGCAGTCAGACATATGGCTACACCTTC | CASSQTYGYTF
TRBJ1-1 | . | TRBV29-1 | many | TGCAGCGTTGAATTTATTGAAGCTTTCTTT | CSVEFIEAFF